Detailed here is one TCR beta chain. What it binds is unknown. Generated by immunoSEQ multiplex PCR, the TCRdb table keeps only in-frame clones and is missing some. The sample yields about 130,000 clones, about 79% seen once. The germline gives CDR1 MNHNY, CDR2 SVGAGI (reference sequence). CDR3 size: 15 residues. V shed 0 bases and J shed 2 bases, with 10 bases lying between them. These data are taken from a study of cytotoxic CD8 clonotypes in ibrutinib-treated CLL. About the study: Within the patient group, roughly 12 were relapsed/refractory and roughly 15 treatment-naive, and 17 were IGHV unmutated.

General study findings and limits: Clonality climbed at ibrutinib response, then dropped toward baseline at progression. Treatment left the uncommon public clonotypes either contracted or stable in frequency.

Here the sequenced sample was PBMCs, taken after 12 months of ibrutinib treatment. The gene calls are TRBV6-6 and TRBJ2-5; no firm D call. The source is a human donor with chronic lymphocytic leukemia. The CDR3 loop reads CASSYSMASQETQYF. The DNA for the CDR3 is TGTGCCAGCAGTTACTCGATGGCCTCGCAAGAGACCCAGTACTTC.